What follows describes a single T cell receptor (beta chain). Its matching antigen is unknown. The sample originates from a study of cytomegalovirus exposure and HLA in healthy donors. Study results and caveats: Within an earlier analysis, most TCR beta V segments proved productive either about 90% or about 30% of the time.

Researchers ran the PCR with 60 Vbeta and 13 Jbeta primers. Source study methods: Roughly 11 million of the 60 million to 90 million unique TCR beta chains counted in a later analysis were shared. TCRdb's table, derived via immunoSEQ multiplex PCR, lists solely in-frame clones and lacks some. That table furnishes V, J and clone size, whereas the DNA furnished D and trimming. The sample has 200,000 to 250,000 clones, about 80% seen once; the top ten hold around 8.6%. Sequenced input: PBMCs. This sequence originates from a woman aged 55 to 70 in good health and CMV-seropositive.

Here the CDR3 DNA reads TGTGCCTCCTCCCGCGGGAGCAATCAGCCCCAGCATTTT. Amino acids: CASSRGSNQPQHF. This chain uses TRBV19 with TRBJ1-5; no reliable D call. This CDR3 spans 13 amino acids. V dropped 11 bases and J dropped 1 base, with 12 bases sitting between them. CDR1 is LNHDA and CDR2 is SQIVND in the germline V gene (reference sequence). Looking up the rest from reference TRBV19 and TRBJ1-5 gives the full variable domain: DGGITQSPKYLFRKEGQNVTLSCEQNLNHDAMYWYRQDPGQGLRLIYYSQIVNDFQKGDIAEGYSVSREKKESFPLTVTSAQKNPTAFYLCASSRGSNQPQHFGDGTRLSIL.